The TCR beta chain described here comes from a study of cytomegalovirus exposure and HLA in healthy donors (dated by TCRdb to 2017 to 2019). At the level of the whole study: An earlier analysis of some 550 of the donors reported more than 250 Gb of sequence data and about 100 million unique TCR beta sequences from 150 million to 200 million T cells. The number of donors typed differed by locus, with about 629-630 for A, B, C, DRB1 and DQB1, 522 for DQA1, 600 to 610 for DPA1, and around 460 for DPB1. A handful of DR-DQ haplotypes were treated as single units for association and clustering because of strong linkage in the cohort. Among the approximately 400 genotyped donors, around 81% belonged to the genetic ancestry cluster associated with self-reported Caucasian donors. The study profiled the T cell repertoires of some 610 subjects by immunosequencing and related them to cytomegalovirus serostatus. An earlier analysis of more than 450 of the donors used high-throughput TCR beta sequencing to judge whether each TCR beta V gene segment behaved as functional or pseudogenic. Every repertoire in the discovery cohort had been generated on one and the same sequencing platform. A later genetic analysis used genome-wide SNP genotypes for about 55% of the 666 donors, treating that subset as a discovery cohort. Alongside the repertoire data, information on donor age, sex, ethnicity and CMV serostatus was compiled. An early release that covered some 630 HLA-typed donors contained approximately 290 gigabases of sequencing data and 65 million to 100 million unique TCR sequences. In addition to the first cohort of 650 to 750 subjects, a separate validation cohort of 100 to 150 different subjects was used. Across about 370 genotyped donors of the cohort, an average of about 250,000 unique TCR beta nucleotide sequences per donor were sequenced, and approximately 17% of those sequences were non-productive. The study aimed to test whether cataloging public T cell receptors could reveal signatures of past pathogen exposure. In a later analysis, previously published TCR beta repertoires from more than 500 donors were re-analyzed and high-resolution HLA genotyping was added so that TCR occurrence patterns could be studied. The study combined high-throughput TCR immunosequencing, statistical association of individual TCRs with disease status, and machine learning to predict cytomegalovirus infection status. Both class I and class II loci were covered by HLA typing, at four-digit resolution. The later analysis used no new phenotypic data to find candidate immune exposures, relying instead on TCR beta sequences and their occurrence across donors.

CDR1 and CDR2 (MNHEY, SVGAGI) derive from the germline V gene. The CDR3 goes from the cysteine to the phenylalanine over 16 residues. The retained sequence is limited to the CDR3, 48 bases, with the frame set at the first base. The germline V and J ends show losses of 2 bases and 3 bases respectively, and no gene match explains 9 bases of the junction. The cohort was made up of several hundred healthy bone marrow donors. At the time of sampling, all cohort members were nominally healthy, though unrecorded immune exposures were likely present. The donor was CMV seronegative and belonged to the group of 352 seronegative cohort members. A peripheral blood sample was provided by each donor, and peripheral blood mononuclear cells were used for TCR beta sequencing. Genomic DNA was extracted from the blood cell samples with the Qiagen DNeasy Blood Extraction Kit. The library came from the immunoSEQ multiplex PCR assay. For the multiplex PCR, a mixture combining 60 forward primers for TCR Vbeta segments and 13 reverse primers for TCR Jbeta segments was used. Amplification of the CDR3 region of rearranged TCR beta genes was performed with a multiplex PCR assay on genomic DNA. Amplified TCR beta libraries were sequenced as 87-base-pair reads on the Illumina HiSeq System. The study's processing was this. A later analysis counted approximately 76 million unique TCR beta chains across the 550 to 750 repertoires, and some 11 million of these chains were shared by at least two donors. Raw reads were error-corrected and collapsed into unique sequences by a nearest-neighbor algorithm in which closely related sequences were merged to remove PCR and sequencing errors. To assign V, D and J gene segments, CDR3 sequences were aligned to IMGT reference sequences. Each retained sequence needed at least a six-nucleotide match to both a V gene segment and a J gene segment. Rearrangements were called productive when the CDR3 lacked stop codons and stayed in frame with V and J; all others were non-productive. CDR3 was defined according to IMGT convention as the region running from the second conserved V-encoded cysteine to the conserved J-encoded phenylalanine. In an earlier analysis of around 600 of the donors, sequences lacking an unambiguous match to a single V gene segment were excluded. In an earlier analysis of approximately 590 of the donors, a V segment was called functional when productive rearrangements were above 56.7%, and segregating when the standard deviation between donors exceeded 5%. A statistical classification framework was developed to diagnose cytomegalovirus status using the catalog of TCR beta chain sequences. In a later analysis, V and J genes were assigned by comparing TCR nucleotide sequences against IMGT/GENE-DB human TR gene sequences. In a later analysis, CDR3 sequences and most-parsimonious VDJ recombination scenarios were assigned using the TCRdist pipeline. In a later analysis, every TCR beta chain was defined by the combination of its CDR3 amino acid sequence and its V-gene family, and reads without a unique V-gene family were dropped. To address suspected cross-contamination and a sequencing artifact, a later analysis removed around 590 highly shared, low-generation-probability nucleotide sequences. For each public chain, a later analysis derived a clonal expansion index from normalized ranks of inferred template counts within each repertoire. In a later analysis, generation probabilities were computed using a VDJ recombination model fitted to out-of-frame rearrangements, and the results were checked against IGoR. In a later analysis, hypergeometric tests were used to score TCR-TCR, TCR-HLA and TCR-CMV co-occurrence, with a repertoire-size bias correction applied to TCR pairs. A later analysis estimated false discovery rates by permuting HLA or CMV assignments 20 times. In a later analysis, co-occurring TCRs were grouped with DBSCAN, and TCRdist sequence similarity was added when clustering was performed within HLA-allele-positive subsets. Co-occurrence clustering excluded repertoires with fewer than 30,000 or more than 120,000 public chains, plus five with anomalous nucleotide sharing. The table comes from immuneACCESS by way of TCRdb, which keeps in-frame sequences with V and J called. Part of the clones is missing from these tables; in studies checked, under half for an unresolved V gene and the rest for unknown reasons. The D gene and trimming were derived from the DNA, and the V and J assignments and clone size from that table. The sample table shows fewer than 150,000 clones, and roughly 75% are seen once. Around 2% of the sample belongs to the ten largest clones.

The full study reports these points: In a later analysis, HLA-associated TCR beta chains showed more clonal expansion and lower generation probabilities than non-associated chains that were equally common. While some public TCRs were present in many individuals, most TCR sequences turned up only very rarely across donors. Some IMGT-functional V segments, including TRBV6-2 and TRBV6-3, could not be told apart with the 87-base-pair reads, so those segments were excluded. Three of the identified cytomegalovirus-associated TCR beta chains were confirmed in vitro to be specific for cytomegalovirus antigens. V-gene and J-gene trimming of TCR beta chains was associated with a missense DCLRE1C variant in a later genetic analysis, and the association was replicated in an independent cohort. Several of the top co-occurrence clusters appeared to be linked to parvovirus B19, influenza, CMV and Epstein-Barr virus, according to a later analysis. Linkage disequilibrium might explain the correlated functional status among segregating V segments, but an unknown experimental factor could not be ruled out. In a later analysis, most CMV-associated TCR beta chains were found to appear HLA-restricted, with HLA associations seemingly driven largely by CMV exposure. Assigning TCR associations to individual alleles was difficult when HLA alleles, especially DR and DQ, strongly co-occurred. The cohort was sequenced for TCR beta chains only, and without alpha or paired-chain data the features that could be detected were limited. The only immune exposure information available for the cohort was CMV serostatus. Specific HLA alleles were associated with 18,000 or so TCR beta sequences at a false discovery rate of 0.05 in a later analysis. A cluster of highly shared sequence variants was judged likely to be a technical artifact of the sequencing pipeline. A further reported finding was that TCR beta sequences accurately predicted the HLA-A and HLA-B alleles for most subjects in the first cohort. A total of fewer than 200 TCR beta chains were listed by the study as associated with cytomegalovirus. The authors suggested that the approach could potentially be generalized to other disease states and immunological phenotypes. A later analysis found that TCR association rates varied across HLA loci, with DRB1 alleles showing the most associated TCRs and HLA-C alleles the fewest. In both the original and validation cohorts, the classifier was reported to diagnose cytomegalovirus status with high specificity and sensitivity. Compared with the approximately 670-donor mean, donors in an Asian-associated ancestry cluster had fewer N-insertions in productive TCRs, according to a later genetic analysis. Because counts were too low, fewer than 20 rarely observed V segments, including chromosome 9 orphons, were excluded from the earlier analysis of 587 of the donors. Presence/absence analyses assumed roughly uniform sequencing depth across donors, an assumption that may not hold. In an earlier analysis of about 550 of the donors, most TCR beta V segments were observed in productive rearrangements about 90% or about 30% of the time, broadly matching IMGT annotations. Because some donors lacked HLA typing at each locus, the association tests relied only on the typed subset.

As concerns this clone: Its recognized antigen is unknown. No much larger clonotype is one base removed from it; base qualities were not supplied.

Recombination linked TRBV6-5 to TRBJ2-5, and TRBD2 matches 7 of the central bases. Sequencing was done on a sample of PBMCs. This TCR was recovered from a man aged 30 to 39 in good health and CMV-seronegative. Here is the DNA: TGTGCCAGCAGTTACCGGGGGGTCACGGGCAAAGAGACCCAGTACTTC. It specifies CASSYRGVTGKETQYF.